This entry concerns a single TCR beta chain. Its specificity is not known. Normal lung was taken at the farthest possible site, at least 3 cm from tumour. Assay used: immunoSEQ multiplex PCR; TCRdb lists only in-frame clones, some missing. The sample comprises about 5,900 clones, roughly 85% of which are singletons, and around 6.5% rests with the top ten. Germline lookup yields CDR1 SGHTA and CDR2 FQGNSA. V dropped 2 bases and J dropped 3; count of bases not matched to a gene: 5. The CDR3 covers 15 residues. The entry originates in a study of immune cell composition in non-small cell lung cancer. Study conclusions and caveats: Smoking pack-years did not significantly correlate with tumour TCR-beta clonality.

What was sequenced was non-adjacent lung tissue. The clonotype was recovered from a human donor with non-small cell lung cancer. The genes are TRBV7-2 and TRBJ2-7, with 9 nucleotides matching TRBD2. The CDR3 sequence: CASSLRAGGLYEQYF. In DNA, the CDR3 is TGTGCCAGCAGCTTAAGGGCGGGAGGGCTCTACGAGCAGTACTTC.